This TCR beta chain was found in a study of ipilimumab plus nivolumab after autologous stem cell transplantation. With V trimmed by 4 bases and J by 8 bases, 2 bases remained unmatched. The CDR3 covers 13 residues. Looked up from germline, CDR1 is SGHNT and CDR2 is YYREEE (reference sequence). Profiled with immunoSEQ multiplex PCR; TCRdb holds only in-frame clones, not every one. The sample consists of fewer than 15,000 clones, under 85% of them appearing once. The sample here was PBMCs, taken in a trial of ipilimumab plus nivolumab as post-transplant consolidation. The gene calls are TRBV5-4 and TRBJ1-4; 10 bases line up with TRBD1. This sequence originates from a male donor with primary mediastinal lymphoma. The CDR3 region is CASSVGQGEKLFF. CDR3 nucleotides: TGTGCCAGCAGCGTGGGACAGGGGGAAAAACTGTTTTTT.